The present entry profiles one T cell receptor (beta chain) with its context. The target antigen is unknown. Assay used: immunoSEQ multiplex PCR; TCRdb lists only in-frame clones, some missing. The top ten clones hold less than 2.5% of a sample with about 64,000 clones, roughly 84% of them seen once. V was pared by 0 bases and J by 3 bases, with 19 bases between. The length of the CDR3 is 17 residues. CDR1 is SGDLS, CDR2 YYNGEE, per germline. Autoimmune disease history or systemic immunosuppression was exclusionary. This record belongs to a study of OX40 agonist ivuxolimab in advanced cancers. For the study at large: The mean age was roughly 60 years, ranging from 23 to 79, with 65% to 85% of participants male. Partial responses were seen in three patients, one with hepatocellular carcinoma and two with cutaneous melanoma.

Study findings and constraints: Undetermined was the antigen specificity of the expanded peripheral T cells.

The specimen was CD4+ or CD8+ T cells sorted from blood, collected in a trial of the OX40 agonist ivuxolimab. This TCR was sampled from an adult with an advanced solid tumor such as melanoma, head and neck, liver or kidney cancer. V and J are TRBV9 and TRBJ2-7; D remains ambiguous. Here the CDR3 reads CASSVDGDSTMGYEQYF. In nucleotides, the CDR3 is TGTGCCAGCAGCGTAGATGGTGACTCCACTATGGGCTACGAGCAGTACTTC.